Listed here are 27 T cell receptor beta chains from one sample, sequenced in a study of cytomegalovirus exposure and HLA in healthy donors. Measured with immunoSEQ multiplex PCR; TCRdb has only the in-frame clones, and not every one. Among around 94,000 clones listed, approximately 94% were seen once. Sequenced input: PBMCs. The source is a woman younger than 35 in good health and CMV-seronegative.

V and J are TRBV7-9 and TRBJ1-5, with D perhaps TRBD1 (6 bases). Germline lookup yields CDR1 SEHNR and CDR2 FQNEAQ (reference sequence). The CDR3 has 13 amino acids. V lost 5 bases, J lost 5 bases, and 10 bases lay in between. Here the CDR3 reads CASSQGWDQPQHF. As DNA, the CDR3 is TGTGCCAGCAGCCAGGGGTGGGATCAGCCCCAGCATTTT.

This CDR3 is CASTYSGPNNEQFF. In nucleotides, the CDR3 is TGCGCCAGCACCTATAGCGGGCCCAACAATGAGCAGTTCTTC. The rearrangement links TRBV5-1 to TRBJ2-1; 7 nucleotides line up with TRBD2. This CDR3 region has 14 residues. J lost 5 bases, V lost 6 bases, and 8 bases had no gene match. CDR1 SGHRS and CDR2 YFSETQ come from the germline V gene.

This chain links TRBV27 with TRBJ1-3; D might be TRBD1 (6 bases). The CDR3 sequence is 16 residues long. Trimming pared 0 bases from V and 8 bases from J, leaving 17 bases between. Per germline, CDR1 MNHEY and CDR2 SMNVEV (reference sequence). The CDR3 DNA is TGTGCCAGCAGTTTATCGGCGGGGGGCGCATCGTACACCATATATTTT. The encoded protein is CASSLSAGGASYTIYF.

The chain carries TRBV29-1 and TRBJ2-1; D ambiguous. This CDR3 is built from 12 residues. V was shortened by 5 bases and J by 0 bases, with 5 bases between the two germline ends. Germline values: CDR1 SQVTM, CDR2 ANQGSEA. The CDR3 bases are TGCAGCGTTCCTTCCTCCTACAATGAGCAGTTCTTC. This sequence encodes CSVPSSYNEQFF.

The chain recombines TRBV27 with TRBJ1-5, with TRBD1 as a possible D gene (6 bases). Deletions cut 5 bases from V and 9 bases from J, with 17 bases between. CDR1 and CDR2 from the germline V gene are MNHEY and SMNVEV (reference sequence). This CDR3 spans 14 amino acids. The chain's CDR3 is CASSPPGQPGPQHF. Here the CDR3 DNA reads TGTGCCAGCAGTCCTCCGGGACAACCAGGGCCCCAGCATTTT.

This chain links TRBV4-1 with TRBJ2-1; D may be TRBD2 (6 bases). Trimming took 3 bases from V and 6 from J, leaving 21 bases between them. Germline lookup yields CDR1 MGHRA and CDR2 YSYEKL. The CDR3 runs to 17 residues. CDR3 amino acids: CASSQASHPGGPNEQFF. The CDR3 coding sequence is TGCGCCAGCAGCCAGGCCTCCCACCCCGGGGGTCCCAATGAGCAGTTCTTC.

The J gene is TRBJ1-1, the V gene TRBV7-9, with TRBD1 as a possible D gene (5 bases). This CDR3 spans 13 amino acids. Germline CDR1 reads SEHNR; CDR2 reads FQNEAQ (reference sequence). V was clipped by 6 bases and J by 5 bases, with 13 bases between them. CDR3 bases: TGTGCCAGCAGTCGTCTGAAGGGGACTGAAGCTTTCTTT. It specifies CASSRLKGTEAFF.

This clone occurred once. The chain combines TRBV15 with TRBJ1-1, with 7 bases identical to TRBD1. V shed 5 bases and J 12 bases; nucleotides not matched to a gene: 6. The CDR3 is 11 amino acids. The germline gives CDR1 LNHNV, CDR2 YYDKDF (reference sequence). The CDR3 loop is CATSARDRTFF. CDR3 DNA sequence: TGTGCCACCAGCGCCCGGGACAGAACTTTCTTT. Drawing the rest from reference TRBV15 and TRBJ1-1, the complete variable domain is DAMVIQNPRYQVTQFGKPVTLSCSQTLNHNVMYWYQQKSSQAPKLLFHYYDKDFNNEADTPDNFQSRRPNTSFCFLDIRSPGLGDTAMYLCATSARDRTFFGQGTRLTVV.

The chain has TRBV12-5 and TRBJ1-5; TRBD1 might be the D (5 bases). The CDR3 has 14 amino acids. The germline gives CDR1 LGHNT, CDR2 FRNRAP. V lost 5 bases to trimming and J lost 9 bases, with 17 bases between them. The CDR3 sequence is CASGPGTDQGPQHF. The CDR3, as DNA: TGTGCTAGTGGTCCCGGGACTGACCAAGGGCCCCAGCATTTT.

The chain employs TRBV5-1 and TRBJ2-2, with TRBD1 matching over 11 bases. Germline V gene lookup returns CDR1 SGHRS and CDR2 YFSETQ. Unmatched junction bases numbered 5, after V lost 6 bases and J lost 4 bases. There are 15 residues in the CDR3. The CDR3 here is CASTRDRGATGELFF. CDR3 bases: TGCGCCAGCACCCGGGACAGGGGGGCCACCGGGGAGCTGTTTTTT.

The chain links TRBV12-5 to TRBJ2-5; TRBD1 matches 7 bases. J gave up 12 bases and V 0 bases, and 7 bases lay outside the gene matches. The CDR3 contains 13 residues. The germline gives CDR1 LGHNT, CDR2 FRNRAP. The CDR3 sequence is CASGLVPPGTEYF. The CDR3 DNA is TGTGCTAGTGGTTTGGTACCCCCCGGGACAGAGTACTTC.

V usage is TRBV4-3 and J usage is TRBJ1-1; a weak D match, TRBD1 (6 bases). This CDR3 is 16 amino acids long. Trimming cost V 3 bases and J 4 bases, with 18 bases left between them. Germline V gene lookup returns CDR1 LGHNA and CDR2 YSLEER. The CDR3 sequence is CASSQEIHRVGTEAFF. CDR3 DNA sequence: TGCGCCAGCAGCCAGGAAATCCACAGGGTCGGCACTGAAGCTTTCTTT.

The rearrangement joins TRBV15 to TRBJ2-5; TRBD2 is a possible D gene (5 bases). The ends were cut back, 4 bases at V and 1 base at J, with 16 bases in the middle. Germline CDR1 and CDR2: LNHNV and YYDKDF (reference sequence). This CDR3 spans 16 amino acids. DNA of the CDR3: TGTGCCACCAGCAAGGAGAGGTCGGCGGGCCAAGAGACCCAGTACTTC. Its protein product is CATSKERSAGQETQYF.

J is TRBJ2-7 and V is TRBV4-1; 13 positions agree with TRBD2. CDR1 MGHRA and CDR2 YSYEKL come from the germline V gene. The junction had 4 bases not matched to a gene; V was cut back by 3 bases and J by 5 bases. This CDR3 spans 15 amino acids. CDR3 amino acids: CASSQLLAGGDEQYF. The CDR3 coding sequence is TGCGCCAGCAGCCAGTTACTAGCGGGAGGGGACGAGCAGTACTTC.

This clone is a singleton in its sample. The rearrangement joins TRBV11-2 to TRBJ2-2; 10 nucleotides agree with TRBD2. V shed 2 bases and J 7 bases; nucleotides not matched to a gene: 10. CDR1 is SGHAT and CDR2 is FQNNGV in the germline V gene. This CDR3 has 17 residues. The CDR3: CASSLSGLAGVFGELFF. The CDR3 DNA follows: TGTGCCAGCAGCTTATCGGGGCTAGCGGGAGTTTTCGGGGAGCTGTTTTTT.

The chain couples TRBV19 to TRBJ1-5; D unclear. V dropped 4 bases and J dropped 4 bases, with 14 bases sitting between them. There are 15 residues in the CDR3. Germline V gives CDR1 LNHDA, CDR2 SQIVND (reference sequence). The CDR3 coding sequence is TGTGCCAGTAGTAAGATCGGAGGCGATAATCAGCCCCAGCATTTT. This sequence encodes CASSKIGGDNQPQHF.

This clone appeared once. This chain links TRBV5-1 with TRBJ2-1, with D possibly matching TRBD1 (5 bases). CDR1 SGHRS and CDR2 YFSETQ come from the germline V gene. V was pared by 4 bases and J by 4 bases, with 18 bases between. The length of the CDR3 is 16 residues. CDR3 loop: CASSLQDRALYNEQFF. The CDR3 DNA sequence: TGCGCCAGCAGCCTGCAAGACAGAGCCCTTTACAATGAGCAGTTCTTC.

The chain carries TRBV7-2 and TRBJ2-7; 9 positions agree with TRBD1. The CDR3 runs to 13 residues. CDR1 and CDR2 (germline): SGHTA, FQGNSA. V lost 3 bases and J lost 5; bases outside the gene matches: 2. Here the CDR3 reads CASSLGQGDEQYF. Here the CDR3 DNA reads TGTGCCAGCAGCTTGGGACAGGGCGACGAGCAGTACTTC.

For this clone: One end of the junction fails to match germline, which may point to a read error. This rearrangement joins TRBV11-3 to TRBJ2-3; 14 nucleotides align to TRBD2. CDR1 SGHNT and CDR2 YENEEA come from the germline V gene. The CDR3 spans 14 residues. The CDR3 loop is CASSLGLAGATGHF. As DNA, the CDR3 is TGTGCCAGCAGCTTGGGACTAGCGGGGGCCACCGGGCATTTT. Filled out from reference TRBV11-3 and TRBJ2-3, the complete variable domain reads EAGVVQSPRYKIIEKKQPVAFWCNPISGHNTLYWYLQNLGQGPELLIRYENEEAVDDSQLPKDRFSAERLKGVDSTLKIQPAELGDSAVYLCASSLGLAGATGHFGPGTRLTVL.

The chain is built from TRBV10-2 and TRBJ2-2, with 9 positions matching TRBD1. The junction had 8 bases not matched to a gene; V was cut back by 6 bases and J by 0 bases. Germline CDR1 and CDR2: WSHSY and SAAADI. This CDR3 has 17 residues. CDR3 residues: CASRSHGTGPNTGELFF. For the CDR3, the DNA is TGCGCCAGCAGGTCCCATGGGACAGGGCCGAACACCGGGGAGCTGTTTTTT.

CDR3 sequence reads: CAISEWQAYNYGYTF. CDR3 DNA sequence: TGTGCCATCAGTGAGTGGCAGGCTTATAACTATGGCTACACCTTC. V gene TRBV10-3 combines with J gene TRBJ1-2; D unclear. With 1 base removed from V and 1 base from J, the gap between germline ends came to 10 bases. The CDR3 runs 15 residues. Germline lookup yields CDR1 ENHRY and CDR2 SYGVKD.

The V and J genes are TRBV7-9 and TRBJ2-1, with TRBD2 identical over 11 bases. With V trimmed by 5 bases and J by 3 bases, 3 bases remained unmatched. CDR1 and CDR2 (germline): SEHNR, FQNEAQ (reference sequence). This CDR3 is 15 amino acids long. CDR3 DNA sequence: TGTGCCAGCAGCCTGGGACTAGCGGACTACAATGAGCAGTTCTTC. Amino acid sequence: CASSLGLADYNEQFF.

The chain employs TRBV27 and TRBJ2-7; TRBD1 agrees at 7 bases. V lost 5 bases and J lost 1; bases outside the gene matches: 11. The germline CDR1 and CDR2 sequences are MNHEY and SMNVEV (reference sequence). The length of the CDR3 is 16 residues. The CDR3, as DNA: TGTGCCAGCAGTAACCTAGGGACAGTTCAATCCTACGAGCAGTACTTC. Protein: CASSNLGTVQSYEQYF.

V usage is TRBV19 and J usage is TRBJ2-2, with 11 positions matching TRBD2. The CDR3 is 18 residues long. Trimming removed 3 bases from V and 7 bases from J; junction bases left unmatched: 13. Germline V gene lookup returns CDR1 LNHDA and CDR2 SQIVND (reference sequence). CDR3 residues: CASSIRLAGPGSSGELFF. CDR3 bases: TGTGCCAGTAGTATTAGACTAGCGGGACCCGGGAGTAGCGGGGAGCTGTTTTTT.

The chain carries TRBV2 and TRBJ1-1; D ambiguous. This CDR3 region has 11 residues. Germline V gene data show CDR1 as SNHLY and CDR2 as FYNNEI. Trimming shortened V by 8 bases and J by 1 base, and 5 bases separated the two germline ends. The CDR3 DNA is TGTGCCAGCGGGCCGAACACTGAAGCTTTCTTT. It translates to CASGPNTEAFF.

Only a few counts were recorded for this clone. V is TRBV5-4 and J is TRBJ1-4; 7 positions agree with TRBD1. The CDR3 is 14 residues long. The V gene end was trimmed by 5 bases and the J gene end by 5 bases; junction bases not matched to a gene: 6. Germline CDR1 and CDR2: SGHNT and YYREEE (reference sequence). For the CDR3, the DNA is TGTGCCAGCAGTTTACAGGGGCCCAATGAAAAACTGTTTTTT. As protein: CASSLQGPNEKLFF.

This rearrangement joins TRBV25-1 to TRBJ1-2; D possibly corresponds to TRBD1 (6 bases). Per the germline V gene, CDR1 is MGHDK and CDR2 is SYGVNS. V was shortened by 4 bases and J by 6 bases, with 12 bases between the two germline ends. The CDR3 totals 13 residues. The chain's CDR3 is CASSGGTIHGYTF. In DNA, the CDR3 is TGTGCCAGCAGTGGGGGGACAATTCATGGCTACACCTTC.